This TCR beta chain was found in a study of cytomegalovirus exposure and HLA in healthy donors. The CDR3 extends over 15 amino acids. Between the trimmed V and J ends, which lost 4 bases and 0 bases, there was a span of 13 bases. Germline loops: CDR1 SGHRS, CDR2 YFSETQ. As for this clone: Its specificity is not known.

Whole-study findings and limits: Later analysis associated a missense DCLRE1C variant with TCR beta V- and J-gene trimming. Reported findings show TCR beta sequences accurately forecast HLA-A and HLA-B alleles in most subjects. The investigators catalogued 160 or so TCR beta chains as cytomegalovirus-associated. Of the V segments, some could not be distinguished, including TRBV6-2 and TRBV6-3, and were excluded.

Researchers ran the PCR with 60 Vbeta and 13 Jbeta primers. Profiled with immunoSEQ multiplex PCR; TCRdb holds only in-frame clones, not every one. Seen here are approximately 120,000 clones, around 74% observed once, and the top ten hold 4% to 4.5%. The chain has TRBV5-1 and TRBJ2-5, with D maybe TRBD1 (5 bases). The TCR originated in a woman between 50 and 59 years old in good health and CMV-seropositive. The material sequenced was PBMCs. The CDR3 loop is CASSLPDSHQETQYF. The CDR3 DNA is TGCGCCAGCAGCCTCCCCGACAGTCACCAAGAGACCCAGTACTTC. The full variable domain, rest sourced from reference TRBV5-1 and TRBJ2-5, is KAGVTQTPRYLIKTRGQQVTLSCSPISGHRSVSWYQQTPGQGLQFLFEYFSETQRNKGNFPGRFSGRQFSNSRSEMNVSTLELGDSALYLCASSLPDSHQETQYFGPGTRLLVL.